This T cell receptor (beta chain) was sequenced for a study of cytomegalovirus exposure and HLA in healthy donors. Regarding the study as a whole: Cytomegalovirus-associated status was assigned to approximately 160 TCR beta chains. Later analysis found that TCR beta chains associated with HLA were more clonally expanded than other, equally common chains.

PCR used 60 Vbeta primers and 13 Jbeta primers. Produced via immunoSEQ multiplex PCR; TCRdb's table is partial and in-frame only. The repertoire consists of around 70,000 clones, with just under 75% occurring once and the leading ten covering about an eighth. The J segment lost 2 bases and the V segment lost 1 base, leaving 2 bases of the junction unmatched. The CDR3 extends over 15 amino acids. Germline loops: CDR1 SGHRS, CDR2 YFSETQ. A word on this clone: The antigen remains undetermined.

This TCR came from a human donor in good health. This chain links TRBV5-1 with TRBJ2-5; 10 nucleotides line up with TRBD2. Sequenced input: PBMCs. The CDR3 region is CASSLTSGIQETQYF. Here the CDR3 DNA reads TGCGCCAGCAGCTTGACTAGCGGGATACAAGAGACCCAGTACTTC. The full variable domain, rest sourced from reference TRBV5-1 and TRBJ2-5, is KAGVTQTPRYLIKTRGQQVTLSCSPISGHRSVSWYQQTPGQGLQFLFEYFSETQRNKGNFPGRFSGRQFSNSRSEMNVSTLELGDSALYLCASSLTSGIQETQYFGPGTRLLVL.